This TCR beta chain was obtained from a study of T cell repertoires in cytomegalovirus infection. Turning to the study itself: Recently identified HLA-C-restricted and well-studied HLA-B-restricted CMV epitopes were used. Indications of both CMV infection and matching HLA type were provided by public TCR beta signatures. General study results and limits: Clonotype analysis showed dominance of the ex vivo response by HLA-C-restricted CMV-specific TCR beta clonotypes. Carriers of CMV and the relevant HLA type were discriminated by public TCR beta frequency.

TCRdb re-called the reads with MiXCR, one entry per CDR3 protein. In the table there are around 230,000 distinct CDR3 sequences, approximately 38% of which are singletons. Points on this clonotype: Its antigen remains unknown.

Trimming removed 1 base from V and 8 bases from J, with 11 bases in between. The CDR3 consists of 14 residues. Germline V gene sequence: CDR1 SEHNR, CDR2 FQNEAQ (reference sequence). This rearrangement joins TRBV7-9 to TRBJ1-4, with D uncertain. This TCR came from a human donor in good health (CMV status not recorded). Some clones in this sample may be carry-over from other donors' samples. Sample: CD8+ T cells from cultured PBMCs, taken from culture after CMV antigen stimulation. The CDR3 DNA sequence: TGTGCCAGCAGCTTAGTCCAAAAGAGAGAAAAACTGTTTTTT. Translated, it gives CASSLVQKREKLFF.